This T cell receptor beta chain was sequenced in a study of blood T cell repertoires in COVID-19. Study-wide background: Samples representing acute and convalescent COVID-19 were sourced from the United States, Italy and Spain.

Per the original methods: Reference gene primer amplification yielded estimated nucleated cell counts. Data came from immunoSEQ multiplex PCR; TCRdb stores just in-frame clones and leaves some out. That table gives V, J and clone size, and the DNA gave D and trimming. The table lists about 270,000 clones, approximately 90% of them singletons, with roughly 2.3% in the top ten. The CDR3 runs to 14 residues. Germline V gene lookup returns CDR1 MDHEN and CDR2 SYDVKM. Between the trimmed V and J ends, which lost 8 bases and 2 bases, there was a span of 14 bases. Everyone who took part was roughly 18 to 89 years old, and they came from 24 US areas. Cohort 3 recovered donors had two negative PCRs, clearance, or symptom resolution.

The chain links TRBV28 to TRBJ2-3; perhaps TRBD1 as D (6 bases). Sample: PBMCs or T cells enriched from blood (not recorded which). This sequence originates from a woman between 18 and 29 years old who had recovered from COVID-19. This CDR3 is CASGGGQNTDTQYF. In DNA, the CDR3 is TGTGCCAGCGGAGGAGGACAGAACACAGATACGCAGTATTTT.